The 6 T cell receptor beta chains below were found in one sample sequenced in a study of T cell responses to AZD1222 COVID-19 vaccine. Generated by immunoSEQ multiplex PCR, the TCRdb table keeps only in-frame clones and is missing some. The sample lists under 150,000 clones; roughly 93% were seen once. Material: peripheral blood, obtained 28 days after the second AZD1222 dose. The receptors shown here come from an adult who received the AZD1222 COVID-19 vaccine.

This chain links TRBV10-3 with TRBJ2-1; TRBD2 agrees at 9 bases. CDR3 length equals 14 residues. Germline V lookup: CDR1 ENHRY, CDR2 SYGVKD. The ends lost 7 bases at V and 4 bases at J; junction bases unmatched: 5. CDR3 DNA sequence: TGTGCCATCACCTCGACTAGCGGTTACAATGAGCAGTTCTTC. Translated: CAITSTSGYNEQFF.

The DNA of the CDR3 is TGTGCCAGTAGAGGACAACCACTTAGCAATCAGCCCCAGCATTTT. Its translation is CASRGQPLSNQPQHF. The chain links TRBV19 to TRBJ1-5, with a possible D match to TRBD1 (5 bases). The V and J ends lost 6 bases and 0 bases respectively, with 12 bases between them. From germline, CDR1 is LNHDA and CDR2 SQIVND (reference sequence). This CDR3 is built from 15 residues.

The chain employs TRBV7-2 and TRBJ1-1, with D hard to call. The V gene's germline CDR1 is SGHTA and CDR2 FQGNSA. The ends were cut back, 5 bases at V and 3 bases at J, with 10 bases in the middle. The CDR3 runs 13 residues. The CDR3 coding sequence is TGTGCCAGCAGCGCCCGACGGGACACTGAAGCTTTCTTT. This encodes CASSARRDTEAFF.

The CDR3 loop is CASSLPTGQGFGYTF. DNA of the CDR3: TGTGCCAGCAGCCTCCCAACGGGACAGGGGTTTGGCTACACCTTC. This rearrangement joins TRBV9 to TRBJ1-2; 10 nucleotides agree with TRBD1. CDR1 is SGDLS, CDR2 YYNGEE, per germline. V gave up 4 bases and J gave up 7 bases; unmatched junction bases: 10. This CDR3 spans 15 amino acids.

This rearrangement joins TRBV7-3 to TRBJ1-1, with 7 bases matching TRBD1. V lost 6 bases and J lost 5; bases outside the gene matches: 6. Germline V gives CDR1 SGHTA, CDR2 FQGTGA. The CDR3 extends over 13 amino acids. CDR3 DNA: TGTGCCAGCAGTCGACAGGGATGGACTGAAGCTTTCTTT. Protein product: CASSRQGWTEAFF. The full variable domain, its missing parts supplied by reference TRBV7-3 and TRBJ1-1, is GAGVSQTPSNKVTEKGKYVELRCDPISGHTALYWYRQSLGQGPEFLIYFQGTGAADDSGLPNDRFFAVRPEGSVSTLKIQRTERGDSAVYLCASSRQGWTEAFFGQGTRLTVV.

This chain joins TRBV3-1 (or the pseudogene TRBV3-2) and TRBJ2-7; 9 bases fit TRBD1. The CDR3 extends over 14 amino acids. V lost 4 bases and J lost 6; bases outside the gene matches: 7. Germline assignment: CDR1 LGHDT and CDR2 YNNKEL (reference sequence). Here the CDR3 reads CASSPGQGTFEQYV. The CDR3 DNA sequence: TGTGCCAGCAGCCCCGGACAGGGGACCTTCGAGCAGTACGTC.